The sequence of this TCR beta chain was determined in a study of blood T cell repertoires in COVID-19. Profiled with immunoSEQ multiplex PCR; TCRdb holds only in-frame clones, not every one. The sample has 90,000 or so clones, approximately 79% seen once. The CDR3 length is 15 residues. From germline, CDR1 is SGHRS and CDR2 YFSETQ. Trimming pared 0 bases from V and 6 bases from J, leaving 10 bases between. Sequencing was performed on peripheral blood. The clonotype was recovered from an elderly woman with acute or convalescent COVID-19. The rearrangement joins TRBV5-1 to TRBJ1-6; D is perhaps TRBD1 (5 bases). CDR3 sequence: CASSLDTGPNSPLHF. CDR3 nucleotide sequence: TGCGCCAGCAGCTTGGATACAGGCCCTAATTCACCCCTCCACTTT.